The sequence of this TCR beta chain was determined in a study of early T cells in non-severe SARS-CoV-2 infection. Background on the study: It was bulk RNA from unsorted whole blood that was sequenced, and the chains were unpaired. Overall study findings and caveats: The study's VDJdb matching favored anti-spike CD8 responses and missed private and CD4 specificities.

Points on this clonotype: As yet, its antigen is unknown.

The protocol attached unique molecular identifiers to individual cDNA molecules. MiXCR was run by TCRdb on the 5' RACE reads, yielding one entry per CDR3 protein. The table records around 40,000 distinct CDR3 sequences, about 6.3% of them present only once. The V gene's germline CDR1 is LGHNA and CDR2 YNFKEQ. The CDR3 is 15 residues long. Trimming cost V 4 bases and J 6 bases, with 17 bases left between them. Sequencing used whole blood. This receptor was identified in an adult who was a healthcare worker with PCR-confirmed SARS-CoV-2 infection or an uninfected control (not recorded which). The chain couples TRBV4-2 to TRBJ2-3; a weak D match, TRBD2 (6 bases). The DNA of the CDR3 is TGTGCCAGCAGCCTCACTCAAGGGACTCTCGATACGCAGTATTTT. It encodes CASSLTQGTLDTQYF.